Shown below are 28 T cell receptor beta chains from a single sample sequenced in a study of blood T cell repertoires in COVID-19. Using immunoSEQ multiplex PCR, the repertoire was profiled, and TCRdb retains in-frame clones only, with some absent. The data contain approximately 380,000 clones, 90% to 95% of them singletons. Sequencing used PBMCs or T cells enriched from blood (not recorded which). These TCRs come from a woman between 40 and 55 years old who had been exposed to COVID-19.

This chain links TRBV10-3 with TRBJ1-2; perhaps TRBD1 as D (5 bases). Germline V gene lookup returns CDR1 ENHRY and CDR2 SYGVKD. The length of the CDR3 is 16 residues. V shed 1 base and J shed 0 bases, with 12 bases lying between them. CDR3 sequence (DNA): TGTGCCATCAGTGAGTTTTCAGGGTCGTCTAACTATGGCTACACCTTC. Translating gives CAISEFSGSSNYGYTF.

This rearrangement joins TRBV7-9 to TRBJ1-2; a weak D match, TRBD1 (6 bases). V lost 1 base and J lost 5, with 14 bases in between. In germline, CDR1 is SEHNR, CDR2 FQNEAQ (reference sequence). The CDR3 is made up of 15 amino acids. CDR3 region: CASSLVSGVFYGYTF. The CDR3 region has the DNA TGTGCCAGCAGCTTAGTTTCAGGGGTCTTTTATGGCTACACCTTC.

The chain recombines TRBV11-3 with TRBJ2-2, with D maybe TRBD2 (5 bases). This CDR3 region has 18 residues. The V gene's germline CDR1 is SGHNT and CDR2 YENEEA. Deletions cut 5 bases from V and 0 bases from J, with 19 bases between. CDR3 DNA sequence: TGTGCCAGCAGCCACGTCGCCTTCGGGGAGCCGAACACCGGGGAGCTGTTTTTT. Translating gives CASSHVAFGEPNTGELFF.

The chain joins TRBV2 to TRBJ2-5, with TRBD1 matching 10 bases. CDR3 length equals 15 residues. Germline V CDR1 and CDR2: SNHLY, FYNNEI. V was pared by 2 bases and J by 9 bases, with 9 bases of the junction left unmatched. This chain's CDR3 is CASSERQGAARAQYF. The CDR3 DNA sequence: TGTGCCAGCAGTGAAAGACAGGGGGCGGCCAGGGCCCAGTACTTC.

CDR3 amino acids: CASSYPGLAGGTEQFF. In DNA, the CDR3 is TGTGCCAGCAGTTACCCGGGACTAGCGGGGGGGACTGAGCAGTTCTTC. The chain joins TRBV6-5 to TRBJ2-1, with 16 positions matching TRBD2. Losses at the gene ends were 2 bases for V and 9 bases for J; bases not matched to a gene: 4. CDR1 MNHEY and CDR2 SVGAGI come from the germline V gene. CDR3 length: 16 residues.

The V gene is TRBV6-1, the J gene TRBJ2-7; D gene unclear. Trimming removed 3 bases from V and 0 bases from J, with 9 bases in between. Germline CDR1 and CDR2: MNHNS and SASEGT. This CDR3 is built from 14 residues. The CDR3 DNA reads as TGTGCCAGCAGTGATGTCCTTCGCTCCTACGAGCAGTACTTC. The encoded protein is CASSDVLRSYEQYF.

The chain combines TRBV29-1 with TRBJ2-3; 8 bases align to TRBD2. The CDR3 sequence is 11 residues long. The germline CDR1 and CDR2 sequences are SQVTM and ANQGSEA. Trimming at V came to 4 bases and at J to 10 bases, leaving 4 bases not matched to a gene. The CDR3 bases are TGCAGCGTTGGGCGGGAGGCCCCGCAGTATTTT. Its protein is CSVGREAPQYF.

The chain is built from TRBV3-1 (or the pseudogene TRBV3-2) and TRBJ2-7, with a possible D match to TRBD2 (5 bases). Trimming cost V 5 bases and J 3 bases, with 14 bases left between them. Germline lookup yields CDR1 LGHDT and CDR2 YNNKEL (reference sequence). This CDR3 is 14 amino acids long. For the CDR3, the DNA is TGTGCCAGCAGCGAAGCACTAGGGAACTACGAGCAGTACTTC. It specifies CASSEALGNYEQYF.

The chain links TRBV6-2 or TRBV6-3 to TRBJ2-7; 7 bases fit TRBD2. Looked up from germline, CDR1 is MNHEY and CDR2 is SVGEGT. The CDR3 consists of 15 residues. After removal of 0 bases from V and 4 bases from J, the junction contained 6 bases not matched to a gene. This CDR3 is CASSYSSLAVYEQYF. CDR3 sequence (DNA): TGTGCCAGCAGTTACTCGAGCCTAGCGGTTTACGAGCAGTACTTC.

V gene TRBV7-2 combines with J gene TRBJ2-2, with a weak D call TRBD1 (6 bases). Germline CDR1 is SGHTA and CDR2 is FQGNSA. The CDR3 has 13 residues. The V and J ends lost 3 bases and 10 bases respectively, with 12 bases between them. This chain's CDR3 is CASSFPGVTELFF. CDR3 coding DNA: TGTGCCAGCAGCTTTCCAGGGGTAACGGAGCTGTTTTTT.

The chain has TRBV5-1 and TRBJ1-2; no clear D. From germline, CDR1 is SGHRS and CDR2 YFSETQ. The CDR3 is 14 residues long. The germline V and J ends were trimmed by 0 bases and 4 bases, with 10 bases remaining between them. This chain's CDR3 is CASSLGAGGYGYTF. For the CDR3, the DNA is TGCGCCAGCAGCTTGGGGGCCGGTGGCTATGGCTACACCTTC.

This sequence joins TRBV7-2 and TRBJ2-1, with TRBD2 as a possible D gene (6 bases). Germline assignment: CDR1 SGHTA and CDR2 FQGNSA. The V end lost 2 bases, the J end lost 10 bases, and 12 bases lay between the germline ends. The CDR3 runs to 13 residues. The CDR3 loop reads CASSLRGGREQFF. The CDR3 DNA is TGTGCCAGCAGCTTAAGGGGAGGAAGAGAGCAGTTCTTC.

This clone was observed a handful of times. V usage is TRBV5-1 and J usage is TRBJ2-1, with 9 bases that match TRBD2. Germline trimming cut 4 bases from V and 6 bases from J; bases unmatched to any gene: 5. The CDR3 has 14 amino acids. Germline CDR1 SGHRS, CDR2 YFSETQ. The DNA for the CDR3 is TGCGCCAGCAGCGTTAGCGGGGGAGCCAATGAGCAGTTCTTC. Translating gives CASSVSGGANEQFF.

A word on this clone: Other DNA sequences in this specimen translate into the identical CDR3. The gene calls are TRBV12-3 or TRBV12-4 and TRBJ2-1; no reliable D call. V dropped 3 bases and J dropped 6 bases, with 9 bases sitting between them. The CDR3 runs 13 residues. CDR3 bases: TGTGCCAGCAGTTTGTCCCCGTCCAATGAGCAGTTCTTC. This encodes CASSLSPSNEQFF.

This chain connects TRBV30 to TRBJ2-7, with 11 bases identical to TRBD2. Germline V gene data show CDR1 as GTSNPN and CDR2 as SVGIG (reference sequence). J lost 6 bases, V lost 0 bases, and 7 bases had no gene match. The CDR3 runs 15 residues. CDR3 DNA sequence: TGTGCCTGGAGTGTCAGGGGGCTAGCGGGAGGCGAGCAGTACTTC. It yields the protein CAWSVRGLAGGEQYF.

The chain has TRBV27 and TRBJ2-5; maybe TRBD2 (6 bases). Germline CDR1 reads MNHEY; CDR2 reads SMNVEV (reference sequence). Trimming cost V 2 bases and J 5 bases, with 9 bases left between them. The CDR3 sequence is 13 residues long. The CDR3 here is CASSLTRGETQYF. The CDR3 DNA reads TGTGCCAGCAGTTTAACACGGGGGGAGACCCAGTACTTC.

This chain links TRBV19 with TRBJ2-7; D might be TRBD2 (6 bases). Germline values: CDR1 LNHDA, CDR2 SQIVND (reference sequence). V lost 3 bases to trimming and J lost 6 bases, with 30 bases between them. The CDR3 contains 19 residues. The CDR3 protein is CASSMGGRTRRNGLCEQYF. The CDR3 region has the DNA TGTGCCAGTAGTATGGGAGGACGGACACGCAGAAACGGCCTGTGCGAGCAGTACTTC.

The rearrangement links TRBV3-1 (or the pseudogene TRBV3-2) to TRBJ1-1; TRBD1 aligns across 8 bases. The CDR3 has 15 amino acids. The V and J ends lost 6 bases and 1 base, in that order; junction bases with no gene match: 7. Germline V CDR1 and CDR2: LGHDT, YNNKEL (reference sequence). CDR3 DNA: TGTGCCAGCAGTCAGACAGGGGCACGGAACACTGAAGCTTTCTTT. Translating it yields CASSQTGARNTEAFF.

V and J are TRBV5-1 and TRBJ2-7; D perhaps matches TRBD1 (6 bases). Germline loops: CDR1 SGHRS, CDR2 YFSETQ. CDR3 size: 13 residues. The V end was cut by 0 bases, the J end by 5 bases, with 9 bases between. The CDR3 nucleotides read TGCGCCAGCAGCTTGGACAGGGTCAACGAGCAGTACTTC. Amino acid sequence: CASSLDRVNEQYF.

The sample holds a few counts of this clone. The sample has other DNA sequences that encode this CDR3 too. V gene TRBV12-3 or TRBV12-4 combines with J gene TRBJ1-5; D is uncertain. Trimming cost V 1 base and J 5 bases, with 6 bases left between them. The CDR3 sequence is 13 residues long. The CDR3 bases are TGTGCCAGCAGTTTAGGAGGATATCAGCCCCAGCATTTT. Its protein product is CASSLGGYQPQHF.

The chain joins TRBV19 to TRBJ1-1; TRBD1 aligns across 9 bases. Germline V gives CDR1 LNHDA, CDR2 SQIVND (reference sequence). After removal of 4 bases from V and 1 base from J, the junction contained 7 bases not matched to a gene. The CDR3 totals 16 residues. The CDR3 coding sequence is TGTGCCAGTAGTACTACCGGGACAGGGCGGAACACTGAAGCTTTCTTT. Encoded protein: CASSTTGTGRNTEAFF.

J is TRBJ2-2 and V is TRBV7-8; D is ambiguous. The germline V gene encodes CDR1 SGHVS and CDR2 FQNEAQ. The CDR3 is 13 amino acids. Trimming removed 4 bases from V and 5 bases from J, with 8 bases in between. In DNA, the CDR3 is TGTGCCAGCAGCTCCGCTATAACCGGGGAGCTGTTTTTT. Encoded protein: CASSSAITGELFF. Drawing the rest from reference TRBV7-8 and TRBJ2-2, the complete variable domain is GAGVSQSPRYKVAKRGQDVALRCDPISGHVSLFWYQQALGQGPEFLTYFQNEAQLDKSGLPSDRFFAERPEGSVSTLKIQRTQQEDSAVYLCASSSAITGELFFGEGSRLTVL.

The chain is built from TRBV7-8 and TRBJ1-1; D uncertain. Trimming pared 4 bases from V and 4 bases from J, leaving 10 bases between. The germline V gene encodes CDR1 SGHVS and CDR2 FQNEAQ. The CDR3 extends over 13 amino acids. CDR3 coding DNA: TGTGCCAGCAGCTCGAGACTCACCACTGAAGCTTTCTTT. It is translated as CASSSRLTTEAFF. Together with reference TRBV7-8 and TRBJ1-1, the CDR3 gives the full variable domain: GAGVSQSPRYKVAKRGQDVALRCDPISGHVSLFWYQQALGQGPEFLTYFQNEAQLDKSGLPSDRFFAERPEGSVSTLKIQRTQQEDSAVYLCASSSRLTTEAFFGQGTRLTVV.

The J gene is TRBJ2-2, the V gene TRBV30, with 13 bases that match TRBD2. J gave up 6 bases and V 0 bases, and 7 bases lay outside the gene matches. The CDR3 is 17 amino acids. The germline V gene encodes CDR1 GTSNPN and CDR2 SVGIG (reference sequence). CDR3 coding DNA: TGTGCCTGGAGTGTACATCGGACTAGCGGGAGAGCCGGGGAGCTGTTTTTT. It specifies CAWSVHRTSGRAGELFF.

This clone was found once. This sequence joins TRBV6-4 and TRBJ1-5; no firm D call. Trimming cost V 0 bases and J 5 bases, with 5 bases left between them. The V gene's germline CDR1 is MRHNA and CDR2 SNTAGT. This CDR3 is 13 amino acids long. As DNA, the CDR3 is TGTGCCAGCAGTGACTCGGCTGATCAGCCCCAGCATTTT. Translating it yields CASSDSADQPQHF.

This chain connects TRBV2 to TRBJ1-1; D unclear. V lost 4 bases to trimming and J lost 8 bases, with 8 bases between them. CDR1 and CDR2 from the germline V gene are SNHLY and FYNNEI. The CDR3 spans 11 residues. In DNA, the CDR3 is TGTGCCAGCAGTGTCTATAAGGAAGCTTTCTTT. Amino acid sequence: CASSVYKEAFF. Supplemented by reference TRBV2 and TRBJ1-1, the full variable domain reads EPEVTQTPSHQVTQMGQEVILRCVPISNHLYFYWYRQILGQKVEFLVSFYNNEISEKSEIFDDQFSVERPDGSNFTLKIRSTKLEDSAMYFCASSVYKEAFFGQGTRLTVV.

V and J are TRBV7-3 and TRBJ2-1; 8 bases are shared with TRBD2. This CDR3 has 14 residues. In germline, CDR1 is SGHTA, CDR2 FQGTGA. The trim removed 3 bases at V and 5 bases at J, leaving 3 bases unmatched. The CDR3 nucleotides are TGTGCCAGCAGCTTTAGCGGGGTGAACAATGAGCAGTTCTTC. It encodes CASSFSGVNNEQFF.

This chain joins TRBV2 and TRBJ1-5; TRBD1 matches 8 bases. Germline V gives CDR1 SNHLY, CDR2 FYNNEI. The CDR3 totals 13 residues. V gave up 11 bases and J gave up 6 bases; unmatched junction bases: 9. As DNA, the CDR3 is TGTGCCGGCAAAGGACAGGGCCCTCAGCCCCAGCATTTT. Amino acid sequence: CAGKGQGPQPQHF.